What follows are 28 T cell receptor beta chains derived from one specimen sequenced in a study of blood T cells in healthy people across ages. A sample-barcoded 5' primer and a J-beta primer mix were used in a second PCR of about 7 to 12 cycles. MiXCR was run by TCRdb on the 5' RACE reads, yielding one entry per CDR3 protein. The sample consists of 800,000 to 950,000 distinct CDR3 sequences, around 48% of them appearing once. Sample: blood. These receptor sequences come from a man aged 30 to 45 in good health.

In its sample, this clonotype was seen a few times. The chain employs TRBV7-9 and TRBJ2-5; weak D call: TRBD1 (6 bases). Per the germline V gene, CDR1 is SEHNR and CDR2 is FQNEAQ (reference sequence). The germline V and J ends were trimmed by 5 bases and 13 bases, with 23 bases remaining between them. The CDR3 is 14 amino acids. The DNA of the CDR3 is TGTGCCAGCAGCGAAGGACAGCGTCCTCTACGTCGGTACTTC. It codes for CASSEGQRPLRRYF.

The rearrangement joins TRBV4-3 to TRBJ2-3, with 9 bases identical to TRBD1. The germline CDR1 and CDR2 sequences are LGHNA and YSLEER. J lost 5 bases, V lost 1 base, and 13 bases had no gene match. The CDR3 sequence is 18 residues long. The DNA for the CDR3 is TGCGCCAGCAGCCAAGTCCTCTACGCGACAGGGGGGGAAGATACGCAGTATTTT. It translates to CASSQVLYATGGEDTQYF.

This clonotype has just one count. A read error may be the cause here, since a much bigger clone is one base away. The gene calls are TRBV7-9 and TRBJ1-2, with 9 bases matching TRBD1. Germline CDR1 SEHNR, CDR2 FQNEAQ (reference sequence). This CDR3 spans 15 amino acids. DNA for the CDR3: TGTGCCAGCAGCGGACCCGGGACAGGGACCTATGACTACACCTTC. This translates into CASSGPGTGTYDYTF. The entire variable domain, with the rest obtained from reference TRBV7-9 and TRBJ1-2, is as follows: DTGVSQNPRHKITKRGQNVTFRCDPISEHNRLYWYRQTLGQGPEFLTYFQNEAQLEKSRLLSDRFSAERPKGSFSTLEIQRTEQGDSAMYLCASSGPGTGTYDYTFGSGTRLTVV.

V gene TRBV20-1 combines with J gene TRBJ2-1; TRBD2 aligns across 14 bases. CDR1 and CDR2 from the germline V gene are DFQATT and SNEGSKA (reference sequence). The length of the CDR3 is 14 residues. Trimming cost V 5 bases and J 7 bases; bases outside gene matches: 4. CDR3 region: CSAPTSGGANEQFF. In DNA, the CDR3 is TGCAGTGCTCCGACTAGCGGGGGGGCAAATGAGCAGTTCTTC.

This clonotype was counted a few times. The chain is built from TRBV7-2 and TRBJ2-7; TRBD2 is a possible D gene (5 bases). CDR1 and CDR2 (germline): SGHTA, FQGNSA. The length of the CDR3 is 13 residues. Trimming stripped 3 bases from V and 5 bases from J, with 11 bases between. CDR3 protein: CASSFTSTDEQYF. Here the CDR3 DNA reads TGTGCCAGCAGCTTCACTAGTACTGACGAGCAGTACTTC.

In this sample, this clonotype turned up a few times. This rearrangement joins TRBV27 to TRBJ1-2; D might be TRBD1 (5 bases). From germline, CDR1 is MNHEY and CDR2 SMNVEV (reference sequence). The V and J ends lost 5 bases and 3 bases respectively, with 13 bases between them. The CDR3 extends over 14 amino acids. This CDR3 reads CASSRSGTDYGYTF. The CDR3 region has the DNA TGTGCCAGCAGTAGATCCGGGACGGACTATGGCTACACCTTC.

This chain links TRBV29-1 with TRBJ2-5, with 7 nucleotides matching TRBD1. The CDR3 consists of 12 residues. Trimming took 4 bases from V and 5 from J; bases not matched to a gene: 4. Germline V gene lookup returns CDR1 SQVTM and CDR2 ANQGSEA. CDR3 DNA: TGCAGCGTTGGAGGGGGCAGGGAGACCCAGTACTTC. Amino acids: CSVGGGRETQYF.

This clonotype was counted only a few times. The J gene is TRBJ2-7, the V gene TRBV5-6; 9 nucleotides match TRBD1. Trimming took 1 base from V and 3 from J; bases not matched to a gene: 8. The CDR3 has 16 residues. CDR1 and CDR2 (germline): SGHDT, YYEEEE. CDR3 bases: TGTGCCAGCAGCTTGTCGGACAGGGGTTTTAGCTACGAGCAGTACTTC. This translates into CASSLSDRGFSYEQYF.

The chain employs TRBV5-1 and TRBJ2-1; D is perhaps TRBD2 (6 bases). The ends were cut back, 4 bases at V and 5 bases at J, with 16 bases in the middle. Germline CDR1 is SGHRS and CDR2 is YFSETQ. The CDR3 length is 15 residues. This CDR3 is CASSSGLLYDNEQFF. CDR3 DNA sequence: TGCGCCAGCAGCAGTGGACTATTATATGACAATGAGCAGTTCTTC.

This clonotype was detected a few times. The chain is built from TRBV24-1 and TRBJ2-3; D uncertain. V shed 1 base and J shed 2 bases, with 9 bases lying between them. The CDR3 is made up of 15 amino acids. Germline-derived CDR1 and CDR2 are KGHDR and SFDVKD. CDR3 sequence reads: CATSDLFESTDTQYF. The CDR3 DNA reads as TGTGCCACCAGTGATTTATTCGAATCCACAGATACGCAGTATTTT.

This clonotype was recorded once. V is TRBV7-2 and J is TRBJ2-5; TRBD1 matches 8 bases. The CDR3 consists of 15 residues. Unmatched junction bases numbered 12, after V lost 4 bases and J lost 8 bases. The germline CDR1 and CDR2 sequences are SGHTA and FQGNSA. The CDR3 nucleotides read TGTGCCAGCAGCTCGACAACCGGGACAGGCATCACCCAGTACTTC. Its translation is CASSSTTGTGITQYF. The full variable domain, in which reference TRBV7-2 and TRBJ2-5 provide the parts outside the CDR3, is GAGVSQSPSNKVTEKGKDVELRCDPISGHTALYWYRQSLGQGLEFLIYFQGNSAPDKSGLPSDRFSAERTGGSVSTLTIQRTQQEDSAVYLCASSSTTGTGITQYFGPGTRLLVL.

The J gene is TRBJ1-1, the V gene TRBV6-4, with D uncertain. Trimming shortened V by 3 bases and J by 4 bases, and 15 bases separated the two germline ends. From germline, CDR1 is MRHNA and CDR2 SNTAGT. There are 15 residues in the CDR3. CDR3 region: CASSDLRVRFTEAFF. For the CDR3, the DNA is TGTGCCAGCAGTGATCTGAGGGTAAGGTTCACTGAAGCTTTCTTT.

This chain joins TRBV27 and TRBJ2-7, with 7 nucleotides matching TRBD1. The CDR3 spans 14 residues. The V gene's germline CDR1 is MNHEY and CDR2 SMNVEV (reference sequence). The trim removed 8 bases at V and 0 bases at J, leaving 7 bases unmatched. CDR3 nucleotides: TGTGCCAGCGGAAACAGGGGTGGCTCCTACGAGCAGTACTTC. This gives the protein CASGNRGGSYEQYF.

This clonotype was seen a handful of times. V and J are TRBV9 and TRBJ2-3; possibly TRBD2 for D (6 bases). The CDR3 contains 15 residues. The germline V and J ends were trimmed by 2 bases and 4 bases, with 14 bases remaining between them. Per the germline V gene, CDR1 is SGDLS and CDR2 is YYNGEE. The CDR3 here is CASSVTGTPPDTQYF. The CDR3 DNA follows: TGTGCCAGCAGCGTGACCGGGACTCCCCCAGATACGCAGTATTTT.

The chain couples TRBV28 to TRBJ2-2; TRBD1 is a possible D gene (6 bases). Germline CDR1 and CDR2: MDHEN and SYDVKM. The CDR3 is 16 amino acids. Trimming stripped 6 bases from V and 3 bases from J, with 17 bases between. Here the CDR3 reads CASSSLVQGYTGELFF. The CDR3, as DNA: TGTGCCAGCAGCTCTTTAGTACAGGGATACACCGGGGAGCTGTTTTTT. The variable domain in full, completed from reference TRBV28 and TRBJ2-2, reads DVKVTQSSRYLVKRTGEKVFLECVQDMDHENMFWYRQDPGLGLRLIYFSYDVKMKEKGDIPEGYSVSREKKERFSLILESASTNQTSMYLCASSSLVQGYTGELFFGEGSRLTVL.

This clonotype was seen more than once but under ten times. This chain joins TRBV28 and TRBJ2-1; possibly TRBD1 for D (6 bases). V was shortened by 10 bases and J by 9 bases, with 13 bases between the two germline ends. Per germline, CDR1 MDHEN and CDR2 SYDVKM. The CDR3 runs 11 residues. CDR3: CATQGGGEQFF. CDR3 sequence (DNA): TGTGCCACCCAAGGGGGTGGTGAGCAGTTCTTC.

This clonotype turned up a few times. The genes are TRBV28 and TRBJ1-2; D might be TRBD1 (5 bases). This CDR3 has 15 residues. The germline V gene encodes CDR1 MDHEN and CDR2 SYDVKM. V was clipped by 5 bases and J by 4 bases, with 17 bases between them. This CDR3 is CASSPSGGGSYGYTF. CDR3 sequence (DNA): TGTGCCAGCAGTCCCTCCGGGGGGGGGAGCTATGGCTACACCTTC.

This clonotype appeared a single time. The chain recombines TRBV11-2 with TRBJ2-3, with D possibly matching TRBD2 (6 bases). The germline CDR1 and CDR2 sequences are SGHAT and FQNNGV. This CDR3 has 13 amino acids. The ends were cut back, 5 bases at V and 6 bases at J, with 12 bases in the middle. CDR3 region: CASSPPLADTQYF. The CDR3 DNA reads TGTGCCAGCAGCCCCCCCCTAGCGGATACGCAGTATTTT.

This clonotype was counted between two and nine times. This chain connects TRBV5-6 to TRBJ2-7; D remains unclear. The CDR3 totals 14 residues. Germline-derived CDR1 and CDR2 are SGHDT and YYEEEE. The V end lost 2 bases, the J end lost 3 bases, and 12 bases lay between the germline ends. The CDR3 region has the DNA TGTGCCAGCAGCTTCTCCTTGGGCGGCTACGAGCAGTACTTC. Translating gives CASSFSLGGYEQYF.

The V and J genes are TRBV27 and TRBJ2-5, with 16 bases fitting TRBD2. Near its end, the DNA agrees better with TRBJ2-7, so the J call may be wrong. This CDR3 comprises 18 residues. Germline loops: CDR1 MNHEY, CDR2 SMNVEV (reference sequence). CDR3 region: CASSEGTSGRGPLYEQYF. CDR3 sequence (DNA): TGTGCCAGCAGTGAGGGGACTAGCGGGAGGGGGCCTCTTTACGAGCAGTACTTC.

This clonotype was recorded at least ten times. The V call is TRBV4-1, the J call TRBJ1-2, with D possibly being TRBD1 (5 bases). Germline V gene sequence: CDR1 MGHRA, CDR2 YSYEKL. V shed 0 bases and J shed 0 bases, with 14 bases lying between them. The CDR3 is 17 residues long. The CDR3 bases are TGCGCCAGCAGCCAAGATATCGGAGGGGTACCTAACTATGGCTACACCTTC. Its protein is CASSQDIGGVPNYGYTF.

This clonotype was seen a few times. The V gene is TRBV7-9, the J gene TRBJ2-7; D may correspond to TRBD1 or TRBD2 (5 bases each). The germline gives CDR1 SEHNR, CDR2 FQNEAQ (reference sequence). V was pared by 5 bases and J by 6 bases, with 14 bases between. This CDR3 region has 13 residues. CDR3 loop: CASSTGRTREQYF. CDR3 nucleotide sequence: TGTGCCAGCAGCACAGGAAGGACTCGCGAGCAGTACTTC.

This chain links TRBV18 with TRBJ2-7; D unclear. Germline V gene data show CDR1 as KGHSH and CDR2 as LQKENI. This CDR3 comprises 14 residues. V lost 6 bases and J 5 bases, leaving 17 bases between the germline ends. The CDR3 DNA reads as TGTGCCAGCTCCCACCACGGAATGTTTGACGAGCAGTACTTC. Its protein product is CASSHHGMFDEQYF.

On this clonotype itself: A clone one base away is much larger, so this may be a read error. CDR3 residues: CASTLGGGALETQYF. CDR3 sequence (DNA): TGTGCCAGCACATTGGGCGGGGGGGCCCTGGAGACCCAGTACTTC. V usage is TRBV7-2 and J usage is TRBJ2-5; 9 bases line up with TRBD2. Germline CDR1 is SGHTA and CDR2 is FQGNSA. The CDR3 length is 15 residues. The V and J ends lost 7 bases and 5 bases, in that order; junction bases with no gene match: 11.

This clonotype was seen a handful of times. DNA for the CDR3: TGTGCCAGCACCCCCACGGGACTTGGACAAGAGACCCAGTACTTC. It encodes CASTPTGLGQETQYF. The rearrangement uses TRBV12-3 or TRBV12-4 and TRBJ2-5, with D maybe TRBD2 (6 bases). V was pared by 7 bases and J by 2 bases, with 17 bases between. The CDR3 sequence is 15 residues long.

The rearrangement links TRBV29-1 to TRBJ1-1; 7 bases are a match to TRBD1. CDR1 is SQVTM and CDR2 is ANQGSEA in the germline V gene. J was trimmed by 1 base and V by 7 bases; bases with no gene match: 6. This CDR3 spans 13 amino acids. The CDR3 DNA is TGCAGCGCCCGACAGGGTTGGAACACTGAAGCTTTCTTT. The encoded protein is CSARQGWNTEAFF.

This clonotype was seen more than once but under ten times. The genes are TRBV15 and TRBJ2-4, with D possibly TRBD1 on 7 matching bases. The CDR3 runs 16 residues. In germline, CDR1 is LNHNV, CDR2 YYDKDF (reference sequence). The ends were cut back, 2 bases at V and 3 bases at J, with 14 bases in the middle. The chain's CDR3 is CATSRWGGTDKNIQYF. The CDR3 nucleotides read TGTGCCACCAGCAGATGGGGCGGGACAGACAAAAACATTCAGTACTTC. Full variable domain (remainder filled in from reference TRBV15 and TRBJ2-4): DAMVIQNPRYQVTQFGKPVTLSCSQTLNHNVMYWYQQKSSQAPKLLFHYYDKDFNNEADTPDNFQSRRPNTSFCFLDIRSPGLGDTAMYLCATSRWGGTDKNIQYFGAGTRLSVL.

The CDR3 protein is CASSFPGEAFF. The CDR3 bases are TGCGCCAGCAGCTTCCCAGGGGAAGCTTTCTTT. The V and J genes are TRBV4-1 and TRBJ1-1; a weak D match, TRBD1 (5 bases). Per germline, CDR1 MGHRA and CDR2 YSYEKL. Trimming cost V 5 bases and J 8 bases, with 9 bases left between them. The CDR3 length is 11 residues.